The 9 T cell receptor beta chains below all came from one sample that was sequenced in a study of T-cell reconstitution after alpha-beta-depleted transplantation in children. Preparation of the TCRbeta library used unique molecular identifiers. TCRdb called the PCR reads again in MiXCR, with one record for every CDR3 protein. The table includes more than 200,000 distinct CDR3 sequences, 20% to 30% detected once. This specimen was PBMCs, mostly from graft donor cells, taken 360 days after TCRalphabeta/CD19-depleted stem cell transplant. The receptors were gathered from a female patient aged 2-9 years who had a stem cell transplant for congenital amegakaryocytic thrombocytopenia, so the T cells may come from the graft donor.

The V and J genes are TRBV20-1 and TRBJ1-5, with a weak D call TRBD1 (5 bases). V was pared by 4 bases and J by 0 bases, with 13 bases between. Per the germline V gene, CDR1 is DFQATT and CDR2 is SNEGSKA (reference sequence). The CDR3 length is 15 residues. The chain's CDR3 is CSAKEPGDSNQPQHF. The CDR3 coding sequence is TGCAGTGCTAAAGAACCGGGGGATAGCAATCAGCCCCAGCATTTT.

This rearrangement joins TRBV2 to TRBJ2-3, with TRBD2 identical over 7 bases. CDR3 size: 14 residues. After removal of 4 bases from V and 4 bases from J, the junction contained 5 bases not matched to a gene. CDR1 and CDR2 (germline): SNHLY, FYNNEI. The CDR3 sequence: CASSGTSFADTQYF. Written as DNA, the CDR3 is TGTGCCAGCAGTGGGACTAGTTTCGCAGATACGCAGTATTTT.

The chain uses TRBV7-9 and TRBJ2-7; no definite D call. The germline V and J ends were trimmed by 3 bases and 6 bases, with 15 bases remaining between them. Germline values: CDR1 SEHNR, CDR2 FQNEAQ (reference sequence). This CDR3 is 14 amino acids long. CDR3 coding DNA: TGTGCCAGCAGCTTCGGACGGAGCCCTGGCGAGCAGTACTTC. Translated: CASSFGRSPGEQYF. Full variable domain (rest looked up from reference TRBV7-9 and TRBJ2-7): DTGVSQNPRHKITKRGQNVTFRCDPISEHNRLYWYRQTLGQGPEFLTYFQNEAQLEKSRLLSDRFSAERPKGSFSTLEIQRTEQGDSAMYLCASSFGRSPGEQYFGPGTRLTVT.

This clonotype appeared a few times. V gene TRBV5-1 combines with J gene TRBJ2-1; D is possibly TRBD2 (6 bases). The germline V gene has CDR1 SGHRS and CDR2 YFSETQ. Trimming cost V 0 bases and J 0 bases, with 10 bases left between them. The CDR3 is made up of 16 amino acids. CDR3 bases: TGCGCCAGCAGCTTGGAAGGCGGGGACTCCTACAATGAGCAGTTCTTC. It encodes CASSLEGGDSYNEQFF.

The genes are TRBV28 and TRBJ1-5, with D possibly TRBD1 on 5 matching bases. The germline V and J ends were trimmed by 5 bases and 2 bases, with 22 bases remaining between them. The CDR3 covers 18 residues. CDR1 and CDR2 from the germline V gene are MDHEN and SYDVKM. The CDR3 is CASSIPVVGQGGNQPQHF. The CDR3 region has the DNA TGTGCCAGCAGTATCCCCGTGGTGGGGCAGGGAGGCAATCAGCCCCAGCATTTT. Looking up the rest from reference TRBV28 and TRBJ1-5 gives the full variable domain: DVKVTQSSRYLVKRTGEKVFLECVQDMDHENMFWYRQDPGLGLRLIYFSYDVKMKEKGDIPEGYSVSREKKERFSLILESASTNQTSMYLCASSIPVVGQGGNQPQHFGDGTRLSIL.

This clonotype appeared a single time. V is TRBV18 and J is TRBJ1-1; D is uncertain. Germline CDR1 and CDR2: KGHSH and LQKENI. V shed 4 bases and J shed 1 base, with 19 bases lying between them. The length of the CDR3 is 17 residues. CDR3 bases: TGTGCCAGCTCACGAGAGGCCCCTGGGCACGAGAACACTGAAGCTTTCTTT. Its translation: CASSREAPGHENTEAFF.

This clonotype occurred many times. CDR3 in DNA: TGTGCCAGCAGCTTATCTTGGGGCCGTAATGAGCAGTTCTTC. This codes for CASSLSWGRNEQFF. The chain uses TRBV7-9 and TRBJ2-1; D is possibly TRBD1 (5 bases). CDR1 is SEHNR, CDR2 FQNEAQ, per germline (reference sequence). V was pared by 2 bases and J by 7 bases, with 12 bases between. The CDR3 is 14 amino acids.

This clonotype showed up many times. The gene calls are TRBV29-1 and TRBJ2-7, with no clear D. V was pared by 0 bases and J by 3 bases, with 6 bases between. This CDR3 has 12 residues. Per germline, CDR1 SQVTM and CDR2 ANQGSEA. CDR3 nucleotides: TGCAGCGTTGAAGATAGCCGCTACGAGCAGTACTTC. It specifies CSVEDSRYEQYF.

The chain links TRBV5-1 to TRBJ2-1; 13 positions match TRBD2. Germline V gene lookup returns CDR1 SGHRS and CDR2 YFSETQ. CDR3 length: 15 residues. Losses at the gene ends were 1 base for V and 9 bases for J; bases not matched to a gene: 4. CDR3 coding DNA: TGCGCCAGCAGCTTGAGGACTAGCGGGGGCGTTGAGCAGTTCTTC. This codes for CASSLRTSGGVEQFF.